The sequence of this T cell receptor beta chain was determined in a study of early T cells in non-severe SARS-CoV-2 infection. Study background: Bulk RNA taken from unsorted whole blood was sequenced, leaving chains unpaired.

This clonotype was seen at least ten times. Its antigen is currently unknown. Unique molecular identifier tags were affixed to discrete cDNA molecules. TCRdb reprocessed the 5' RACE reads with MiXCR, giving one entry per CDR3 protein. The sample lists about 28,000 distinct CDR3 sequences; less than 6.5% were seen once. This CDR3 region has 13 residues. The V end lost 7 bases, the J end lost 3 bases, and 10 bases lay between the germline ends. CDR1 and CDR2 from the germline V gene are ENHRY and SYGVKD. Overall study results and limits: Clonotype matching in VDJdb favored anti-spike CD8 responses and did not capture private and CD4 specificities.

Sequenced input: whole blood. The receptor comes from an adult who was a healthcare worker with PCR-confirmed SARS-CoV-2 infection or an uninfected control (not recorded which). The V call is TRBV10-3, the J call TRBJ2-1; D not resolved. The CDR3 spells CAIISSDYNEQFF. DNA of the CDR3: TGTGCCATCATCTCGAGTGACTACAATGAGCAGTTCTTC.